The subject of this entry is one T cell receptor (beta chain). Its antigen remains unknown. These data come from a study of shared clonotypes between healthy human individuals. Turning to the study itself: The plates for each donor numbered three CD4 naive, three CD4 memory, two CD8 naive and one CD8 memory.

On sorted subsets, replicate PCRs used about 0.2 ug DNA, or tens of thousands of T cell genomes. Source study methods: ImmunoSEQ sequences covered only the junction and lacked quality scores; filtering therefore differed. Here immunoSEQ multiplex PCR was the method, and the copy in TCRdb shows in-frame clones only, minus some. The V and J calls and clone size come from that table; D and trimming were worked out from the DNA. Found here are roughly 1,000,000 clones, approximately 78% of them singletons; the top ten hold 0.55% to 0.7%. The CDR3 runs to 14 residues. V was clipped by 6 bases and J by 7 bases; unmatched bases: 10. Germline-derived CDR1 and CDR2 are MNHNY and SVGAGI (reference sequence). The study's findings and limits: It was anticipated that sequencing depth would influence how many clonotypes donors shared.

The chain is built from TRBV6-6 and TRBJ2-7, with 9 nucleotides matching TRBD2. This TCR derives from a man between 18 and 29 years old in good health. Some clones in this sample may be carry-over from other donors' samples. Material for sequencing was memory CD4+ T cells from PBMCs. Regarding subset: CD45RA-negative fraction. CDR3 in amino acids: CASRHASGAWEQYF. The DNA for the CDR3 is TGTGCCAGCAGACACGCTAGCGGGGCGTGGGAGCAGTACTTC.